This record covers a single T cell receptor (beta chain). CDR3 length equals 14 residues. Trimming cost V 5 bases and J 0 bases, with 11 bases left between them. CDR1 and CDR2 from the germline V gene are LNHDA and SQIVND (reference sequence). This sample stems from a study of blood T cell repertoires in COVID-19. The method was immunoSEQ multiplex PCR; TCRdb's version includes in-frame clones alone and lacks a portion of them. Altogether approximately 280,000 clones are present, 85% being singletons, with the ten largest covering approximately 5.1%. This clonotype originated in a man aged 50 to 59 with active or convalescent COVID-19. The material sequenced was peripheral blood. The chain is built from TRBV19 and TRBJ2-7; a possible D gene is TRBD2 (6 bases). The CDR3 region has the DNA TGTGCCAGTAGTGAGGCGGGGAGCTCCTACGAGCAGTACTTC. Its translation is CASSEAGSSYEQYF.